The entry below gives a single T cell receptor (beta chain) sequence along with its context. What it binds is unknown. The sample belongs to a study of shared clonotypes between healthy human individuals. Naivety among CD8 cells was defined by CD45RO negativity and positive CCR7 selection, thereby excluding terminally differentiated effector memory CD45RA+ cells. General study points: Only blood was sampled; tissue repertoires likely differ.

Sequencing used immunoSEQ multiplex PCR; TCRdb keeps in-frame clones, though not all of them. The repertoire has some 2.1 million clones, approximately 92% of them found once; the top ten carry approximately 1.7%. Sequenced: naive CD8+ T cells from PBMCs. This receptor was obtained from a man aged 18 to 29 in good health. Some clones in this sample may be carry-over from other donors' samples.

CDR3 in amino acids: CASSGRAGSSYNEQFF. CDR3 coding DNA: TGCGCCAGCAGCGGAAGAGCGGGGTCCTCCTACAATGAGCAGTTCTTC. This chain links TRBV4-1 with TRBJ2-1; 7 bases match TRBD2. V trimming: 5 bases; J trimming: 0 bases; junction bases outside the gene matches: 7. There are 16 residues in the CDR3. The germline gives CDR1 MGHRA, CDR2 YSYEKL.